Listed below are T cell receptor beta chains from one sample, sequenced in a study of regulatory T cells in long-lasting Graves disease. TCRdb reprocessed the multiplex PCR reads via MiXCR and lists one record per CDR3 protein. The data show around 400,000 distinct CDR3 sequences, with around 24% seen just once and around 24% held by the top ten. Source: peripheral blood mononuclear cells (PBMCs), taken when the disease was refractory, from a patient treated with antithyroid drugs. These TCRs come from a female donor with Graves disease. Each CDR3 is given with its conserved first and last residue. A D gene is named only where the DNA matches it firmly. Some rows have no size entry. The others give once, few or many, or a class for an expanded clone.

D | size | J | V | CDR3 | DNA
. | . | TRBJ1-1 | TRBV5-1 | CASSLKVSMNTEAFF | TGCGCCAGCAGCTTGAAAGTATCAATGAACACTGAAGCTTTCTTT
. | many | TRBJ1-1 | TRBV7-2 | CASSHRWRSNTEAFF | TGTGCCAGCAGCCACCGGTGGCGGTCCAACACTGAAGCTTTCTTT
TRBD1 | many | TRBJ1-4 | TRBV30 | CAWSVRGRDEKLFF | TGTGCCTGGAGTGTGAGGGGGCGCGATGAAAAACTGTTTTTT
TRBD1 | few | TRBJ1-2 | TRBV19 | CASKKPTGLDYGYTF | TGTGCCAGTAAGAAGCCGACAGGGCTCGACTATGGCTACACCTTC
. | . | TRBJ2-6 | TRBV2 | CASSGSGANVLTF | TGTGCCAGCAGTGGGTCTGGGGCCAACGTCCTGACTTTC
TRBD1 | many | TRBJ1-1 | TRBV12-3/TRBV12-4 | CASSLGLGQGASEAFF | TGTGCCAGCAGTTTGGGGCTCGGACAGGGGGCTAGTGAAGCTTTCTTT
TRBD2 | . | TRBJ2-3 | TRBV2 | CASSEQWLAGGTDTQYF | TGTGCCAGCAGTGAACAGTGGCTAGCGGGAGGGACAGATACGCAGTATTTT
. | . | TRBJ2-1 | TRBV10-3 | CAIRVDLFNEQFF | TGTGCCATCAGGGTAGACTTGTTCAATGAGCAGTTCTTC
. | few | TRBJ1-1 | TRBV20-1 | CSAKHRADLHTEAFF | TGCAGTGCCAAACACAGGGCGGATTTGCACACTGAAGCTTTCTTT
. | few | TRBJ1-2 | TRBV2 | CASRPHREGGYTF | TGTGCCAGCAGGCCCCATCGTGAAGGTGGCTACACCTTC
TRBD1 | many | TRBJ2-7 | TRBV15 | CATSRERDRAYEQYF | TGTGCCACCAGCAGAGAACGGGACAGAGCCTACGAGCAGTACTTC
. | many | TRBJ2-7 | TRBV7-2 | CASSSGSGSSYEQYF | TGTGCCAGCAGCTCCGGTAGCGGTAGCTCCTACGAGCAGTACTTC
. | few | TRBJ2-6 | TRBV7-2 | CASSLGVTGASGANVLTF | TGTGCCAGCAGCTTAGGAGTTACAGGAGCCTCTGGGGCCAACGTCCTGACTTTC
. | few | TRBJ1-2 | TRBV14 | CASSQDGRMYGYTF | TGTGCCAGCAGCCAAGATGGGCGGATGTATGGCTACACCTTC
. | few | TRBJ1-1 | TRBV30 | CAWSSGLGNTEAFF | TGTGCCTGGAGCTCGGGACTTGGGAACACTGAAGCTTTCTTT
. | . | TRBJ1-5 | TRBV6-5 | CASSSPVSQPQHF | TGTGCCAGCAGTTCACCAGTCAGTCAGCCCCAGCATTTT
. | few | TRBJ2-7 | TRBV12-3/TRBV12-4 | CASSPTGTGGNEQYF | TGTGCCAGCAGTCCGACCGGGACTGGAGGAAACGAGCAGTACTTC
. | few | TRBJ1-5 | TRBV6-5 | CASSYTGGTQHF | TGTGCCAGCAGTTACACGGGGGGTACCCAGCATTTT
. | many | TRBJ1-1 | TRBV28 | CASSFQGGWNTEAFF | TGTGCCAGCAGTTTTCAGGGAGGGTGGAACACTGAAGCTTTCTTT
. | few | TRBJ1-5 | TRBV12-5 | CASAQDTGGAQHF | TGTGCTAGTGCCCAGGACACGGGCGGAGCCCAGCATTTT
. | . | TRBJ1-5 | TRBV7-2 | CASSLRPGVDQPQHF | TGTGCCAGCAGCTTACGCCCGGGAGTGGATCAGCCCCAGCATTTT
TRBD2 | many | TRBJ2-7 | TRBV19 | CASSPMAGRESQHEQYF | TGTGCCAGTAGTCCCATGGCTGGGCGGGAGTCTCAGCACGAGCAGTACTTC
. | once | TRBJ1-3 | TRBV29-1 | CSGTDVNTIYF | TGCAGCGGGACAGACGTAAACACCATATATTTT
TRBD2 | many | TRBJ2-6 | TRBV28 | CASSFFSGGSRGANVLTF | TGTGCCAGCAGTTTCTTTAGCGGGGGGAGTCGTGGGGCCAACGTCCTGACTTTC
. | . | TRBJ2-5 | TRBV19 | CASSRRWDLGSAGPDQETQYF | TGTGCCAGTAGTAGAAGATGGGACCTCGGGTCGGCTGGCCCCGACCAAGAGACCCAGTACTTC
. | few | TRBJ1-2 | TRBV5-1 | CASGLGRENYGYTF | TGCGCCAGCGGCCTAGGACGGGAGAACTATGGCTACACCTTC
TRBD1 | once | TRBJ1-1 | TRBV6-1 | CASSPDRPGPAAFF | TGTGCCAGCAGTCCGGACAGGCCGGGCCCGGCAGCTTTCTTT
. | . | TRBJ1-3 | TRBV20-1 | CSARNLVGSGNTIYF | TGCAGTGCTAGGAACTTGGTGGGCTCTGGAAACACCATATATTTT
. | . | TRBJ2-2 | TRBV12-3/TRBV12-4 | CASSPTGSDTGELFF | TGTGCCAGCAGTCCAACAGGGTCGGACACCGGGGAGCTGTTTTTT
. | . | TRBJ2-5 | TRBV4-2 | CASSQEAPPRETQYF | TGTGCCAGCAGCCAAGAGGCGCCTCCGCGGGAGACCCAGTACTTC
TRBD1 | few | TRBJ1-2 | TRBV20-1 | CSAWDSLGYGYTF | TGCAGTGCTTGGGACAGTCTCGGCTATGGCTACACCTTC
. | . | TRBJ1-6 | TRBV5-1 | CASSRDQGNSPLHF | TGCGCCAGCAGTCGAGACCAGGGAAATTCACCCCTCCACTTT
. | . | TRBJ1-6 | TRBV14 | CASSQGPRSPLHF | TGTGCCAGCAGCCAAGGTCCGAGATCACCCCTCCACTTT